This TCR beta chain is drawn from a study of blood T cells in healthy people across ages. The use of a sample-barcoded 5' primer and a J-beta primer mix characterized a second PCR of roughly 7 to 12 cycles. TCRdb used MiXCR to reprocess the 5' RACE reads, holding one entry per CDR3 protein. There are around 580,000 distinct CDR3 sequences in the sample; 40% to 55% occur only once, and roughly 24% lies in the top ten. Per individual sample, total RNA of at least 5 micrograms was extracted. Notes on the study in general: Across samples, TCR beta diversity tracked strongly with naive T cell percentage. Fewer expanded clones and more diversity marked long-lived versus aged donors. A conclusive naive versus antigen-experienced comparison was prevented by the unsorted PBMCs.

After removal of 6 bases from V and 6 bases from J, the junction contained 9 bases not matched to a gene. This CDR3 region has 15 residues. With respect to this clonotype: The antigen is not known.

The sample comprised blood. The sequence derives from a man older than 75 in good health. The chain is built from TRBV12-3 or TRBV12-4 and TRBJ2-1; 9 positions agree with TRBD2. The CDR3 region has the DNA TGTGCCAGCAGGGGGACGGGACTAGCTCCCAATGAGCAGTTCTTC. Its translation: CASRGTGLAPNEQFF.